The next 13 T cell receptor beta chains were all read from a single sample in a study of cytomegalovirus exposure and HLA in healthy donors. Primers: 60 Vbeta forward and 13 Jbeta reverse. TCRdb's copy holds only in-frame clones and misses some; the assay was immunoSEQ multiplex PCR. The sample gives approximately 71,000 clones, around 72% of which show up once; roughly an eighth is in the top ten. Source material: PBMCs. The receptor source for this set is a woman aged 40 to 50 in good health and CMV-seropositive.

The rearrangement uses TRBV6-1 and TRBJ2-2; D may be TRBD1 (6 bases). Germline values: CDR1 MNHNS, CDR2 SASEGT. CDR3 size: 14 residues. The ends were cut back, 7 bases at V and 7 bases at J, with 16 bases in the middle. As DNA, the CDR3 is TGTGCCAGCAAGCTCTCGAGGGGGATCGGGGAGCTGTTTTTT. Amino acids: CASKLSRGIGELFF.

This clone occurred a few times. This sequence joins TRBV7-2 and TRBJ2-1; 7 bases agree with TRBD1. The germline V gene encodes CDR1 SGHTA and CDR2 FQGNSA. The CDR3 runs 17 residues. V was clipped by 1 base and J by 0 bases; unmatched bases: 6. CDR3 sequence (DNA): TGTGCCAGCAGCTTAGGTAGGGGGCTTAGCTCCTACAATGAGCAGTTCTTC. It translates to CASSLGRGLSSYNEQFF.

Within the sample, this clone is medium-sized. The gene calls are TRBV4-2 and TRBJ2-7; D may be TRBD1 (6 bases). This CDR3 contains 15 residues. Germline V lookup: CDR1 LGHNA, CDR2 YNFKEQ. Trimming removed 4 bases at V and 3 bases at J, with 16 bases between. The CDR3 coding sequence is TGTGCCAGCAGCCTTTCTTCAGGGGAGAGCTACGAGCAGTACTTC. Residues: CASSLSSGESYEQYF.

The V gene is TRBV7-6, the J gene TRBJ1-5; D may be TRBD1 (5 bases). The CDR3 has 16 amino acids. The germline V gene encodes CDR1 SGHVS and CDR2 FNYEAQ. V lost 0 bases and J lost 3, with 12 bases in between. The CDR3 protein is CASSLAAGGVNQPQHF. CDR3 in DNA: TGTGCCAGCAGCTTAGCAGCCGGGGGGGTCAATCAGCCCCAGCATTTT.

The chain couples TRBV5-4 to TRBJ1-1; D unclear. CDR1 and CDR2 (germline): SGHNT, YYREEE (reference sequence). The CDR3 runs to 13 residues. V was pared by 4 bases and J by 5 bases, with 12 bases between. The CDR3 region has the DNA TGTGCCAGCAGCCTAGGAGGAATTACTGAAGCTTTCTTT. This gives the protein CASSLGGITEAFF.

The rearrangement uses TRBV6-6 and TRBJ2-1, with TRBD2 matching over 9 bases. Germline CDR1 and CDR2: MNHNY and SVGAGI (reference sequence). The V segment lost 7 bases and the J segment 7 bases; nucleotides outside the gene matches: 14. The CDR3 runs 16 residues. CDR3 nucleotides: TGTGCCAGCACCCTTACTCCCCGCGGGGGGGCGAATGAGCAGTTCTTC. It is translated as CASTLTPRGGANEQFF.

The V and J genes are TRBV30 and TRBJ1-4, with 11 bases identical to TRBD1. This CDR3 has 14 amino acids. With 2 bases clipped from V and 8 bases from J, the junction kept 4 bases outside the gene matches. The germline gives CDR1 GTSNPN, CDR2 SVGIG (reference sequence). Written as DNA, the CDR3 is TGTGCCTGGAGTCAGGACAGGGGGCGCGAAAAACTGTTTTTT. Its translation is CAWSQDRGREKLFF.

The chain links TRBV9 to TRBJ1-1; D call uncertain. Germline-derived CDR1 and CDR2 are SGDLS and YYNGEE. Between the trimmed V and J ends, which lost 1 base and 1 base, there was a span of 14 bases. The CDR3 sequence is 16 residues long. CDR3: CASSVNYGSANTEAFF. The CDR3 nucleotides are TGTGCCAGCAGCGTAAACTATGGGTCTGCGAACACTGAAGCTTTCTTT.

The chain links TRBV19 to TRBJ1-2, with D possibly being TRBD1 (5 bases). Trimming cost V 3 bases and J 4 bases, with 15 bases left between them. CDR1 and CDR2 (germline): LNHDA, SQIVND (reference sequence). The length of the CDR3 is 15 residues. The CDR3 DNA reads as TGTGCCAGTAGTATTGGTCAGGGCCCGGGCTATGGCTACACCTTC. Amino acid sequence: CASSIGQGPGYGYTF. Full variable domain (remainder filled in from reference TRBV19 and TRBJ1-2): DGGITQSPKYLFRKEGQNVTLSCEQNLNHDAMYWYRQDPGQGLRLIYYSQIVNDFQKGDIAEGYSVSREKKESFPLTVTSAQKNPTAFYLCASSIGQGPGYGYTFGSGTRLTVV.

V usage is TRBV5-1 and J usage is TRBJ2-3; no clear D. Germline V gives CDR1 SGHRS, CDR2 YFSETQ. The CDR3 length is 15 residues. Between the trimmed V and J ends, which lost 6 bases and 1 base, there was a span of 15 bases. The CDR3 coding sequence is TGCGCCAGCACCTTAAATACTCGGGGCACAGATACGCAGTATTTT. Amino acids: CASTLNTRGTDTQYF.

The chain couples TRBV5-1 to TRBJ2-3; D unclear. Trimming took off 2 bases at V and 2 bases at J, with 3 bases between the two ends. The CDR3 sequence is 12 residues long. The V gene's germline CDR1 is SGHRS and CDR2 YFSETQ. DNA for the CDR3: TGCGCCAGCAGCTTCAACACAGATACGCAGTATTTT. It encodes CASSFNTDTQYF.

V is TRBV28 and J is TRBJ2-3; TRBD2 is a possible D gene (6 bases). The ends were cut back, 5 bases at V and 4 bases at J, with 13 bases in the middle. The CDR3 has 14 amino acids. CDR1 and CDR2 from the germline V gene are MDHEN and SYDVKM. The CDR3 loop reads CASSPGSVADTQYF. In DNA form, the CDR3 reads TGTGCCAGCAGTCCCGGGAGTGTGGCAGATACGCAGTATTTT. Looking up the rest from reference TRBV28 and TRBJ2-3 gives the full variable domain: DVKVTQSSRYLVKRTGEKVFLECVQDMDHENMFWYRQDPGLGLRLIYFSYDVKMKEKGDIPEGYSVSREKKERFSLILESASTNQTSMYLCASSPGSVADTQYFGPGTRLTVL.

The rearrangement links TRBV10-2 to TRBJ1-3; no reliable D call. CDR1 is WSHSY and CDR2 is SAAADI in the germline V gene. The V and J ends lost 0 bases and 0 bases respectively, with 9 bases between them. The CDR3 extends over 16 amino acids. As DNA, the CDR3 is TGCGCCAGCAGTGAGTCTGGCGGTAGCTCTGGAAACACCATATATTTT. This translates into CASSESGGSSGNTIYF.